Each of the 8 T cell receptor beta chains below was sequenced from the same sample in a study of Graves' ophthalmopathy and Graves' hyperthyroidism. As the template, RNA transcripts were used to amplify TCR beta CDR3 regions. Second-round multiplex PCR followed a first-round RT-PCR using HTBI primers. From the multiplex PCR reads, TCRdb called clonotypes with MiXCR, one entry per CDR3 protein. This sample has roughly 400,000 distinct CDR3 sequences, with roughly a sixth found just once. The sequenced sample consisted of peripheral blood. These receptor sequences come from an adult woman with stable Graves' hyperthyroidism.

The chain links TRBV4-1 to TRBJ2-7, with a possible D match to TRBD1 (6 bases). Germline CDR1 is MGHRA and CDR2 is YSYEKL. With 5 bases removed from V and 2 bases from J, the gap between germline ends came to 22 bases. This CDR3 comprises 17 residues. For the CDR3, the DNA is TGCGCCAGCAGCAGAGGCCTCCTACGGGACACTACCTACGAGCAGTACTTC. Translated: CASSRGLLRDTTYEQYF.

This clonotype was found many times. This sequence joins TRBV29-1 and TRBJ2-2, with 11 positions matching TRBD2. V trimming: 1 base; J trimming: 6 bases; junction bases outside the gene matches: 7. This CDR3 comprises 16 residues. Germline assignment: CDR1 SQVTM and CDR2 ANQGSEA. The DNA for the CDR3 is TGCAGCGTTGAAGTACTAGCGGGAGTATGGCCCGGGGAGCTGTTTTTT. Protein sequence: CSVEVLAGVWPGELFF.

The rearrangement joins TRBV9 to TRBJ1-2, with D unclear. V was trimmed by 4 bases and J by 0 bases, leaving 16 bases between them. CDR3 length equals 16 residues. CDR1 and CDR2 (germline): SGDLS, YYNGEE. The CDR3 region is CASSPSYRLTNYGYTF. CDR3 DNA: TGTGCCAGCAGCCCCAGCTATAGGTTAACTAACTATGGCTACACCTTC.

This clonotype showed up many times. This chain uses TRBV29-1 with TRBJ2-5; the D is unclear. Per the germline V gene, CDR1 is SQVTM and CDR2 is ANQGSEA. CDR3 length equals 14 residues. Trimming stripped 0 bases from V and 0 bases from J, with 8 bases between. The CDR3 nucleotides are TGCAGCGTTGAAGATCGCAGGTACCAAGAGACCCAGTACTTC. It is translated as CSVEDRRYQETQYF.

This clonotype was found many times. The chain has TRBV27 and TRBJ2-5; 7 nucleotides line up with TRBD1. The CDR3 has 12 amino acids. Losses at the gene ends were 8 bases for V and 2 bases for J; bases not matched to a gene: 2. Per germline, CDR1 MNHEY and CDR2 SMNVEV (reference sequence). The CDR3 here is CASGTVQETQYF. DNA of the CDR3: TGTGCCAGCGGGACAGTTCAAGAGACCCAGTACTTC.

Comments on this clonotype: A much more abundant neighbour one base away suggests this may be a read error. The chain uses TRBV4-1 and TRBJ2-7; 10 bases fit TRBD1. CDR1 is MGHRA, CDR2 YSYEKL, per germline. This CDR3 comprises 15 residues. Here the CDR3 reads CASSTTGQGTYEQCF. Written as DNA, the CDR3 is TGCGCCAGCAGCACTACGGGACAGGGGACGTACGAGCAGTGCTTC.

In this sample, this clonotype turned up many times. This chain joins TRBV10-3 and TRBJ2-7, with D tentatively TRBD1 (6 bases). Germline values: CDR1 ENHRY, CDR2 SYGVKD. The CDR3 contains 14 residues. Trimming took 4 bases from V and 2 from J, leaving 12 bases between them. The CDR3 is CAISGGGSTYEQYF. For the CDR3, the DNA is TGTGCCATCAGTGGTGGGGGCTCGACCTACGAGCAGTACTTC.

V is TRBV7-3 and J is TRBJ2-2; D remains unclear. The V gene's germline CDR1 is SGHTA and CDR2 FQGTGA. V lost 6 bases and J lost 4, with 9 bases in between. There are 13 residues in the CDR3. DNA of the CDR3: TGTGCCAGCAGTTTCCAGGTCACCGGGGAGCTGTTTTTT. Protein product: CASSFQVTGELFF.